A selection of T cell receptor beta chains follows, all from one sample in a study of siplizumab effects on memory and regulatory T cells. Sequencing was performed with immunoSEQ multiplex PCR; in TCRdb, only in-frame clones are kept and a portion is missing. Altogether approximately 100,000 clones are present, just over 90% being singletons, with the ten largest covering 0.55% to 0.85%. The sequenced material came from Tregs sorted from blood. These receptors originate from a human donor in good health. Both conserved end residues are part of each CDR3. Each record gives: clone size, J gene, V gene, D gene, CDR3 protein, CDR3 DNA. A D gene is named only where the DNA matches it firmly. Clone size is stated in some rows and not others, as once, few, many or a class when expanded.

size: -
J: TRBJ2-1
V: TRBV5-4
D: TRBD2
CDR3: CASSLVSSGGYNEQFF
DNA: TGTGCCAGCAGCTTGGTATCTAGCGGGGGATACAATGAGCAGTTCTTC

size: -
J: TRBJ1-5
V: TRBV19
D: TRBD1
CDR3: CASSPSPGGFDQPQHF
DNA: TGTGCCAGTAGTCCCTCCCCAGGGGGTTTCGATCAGCCCCAGCATTTT

size: -
J: TRBJ2-1
V: TRBV5-1
D: -
CDR3: CASSLWPEQFF
DNA: TGCGCCAGCAGCTTGTGGCCAGAGCAGTTCTTC

size: -
J: TRBJ2-5
V: TRBV19
D: -
CDR3: CASSMFTQETQYF
DNA: TGTGCCAGTAGTATGTTCACCCAAGAGACCCAGTACTTC

size: once
J: TRBJ1-5
V: TRBV11-2
D: -
CDR3: CASSLRPHQPQHF
DNA: TGTGCCAGCAGCTTAAGGCCCCATCAGCCCCAGCATTTT

size: -
J: TRBJ1-4
V: TRBV9
D: -
CDR3: CASSSNLNSEKLFF
DNA: TGTGCCAGCAGCAGTAATCTCAACAGTGAAAAACTGTTTTTT

size: -
J: TRBJ2-3
V: TRBV14
D: -
CDR3: CASSQQVAIGTDTQYF
DNA: TGTGCCAGCAGCCAACAGGTAGCGATTGGCACAGATACGCAGTATTTT

size: few
J: TRBJ1-1
V: TRBV25-1
D: -
CDR3: CASRGNTEAFF
DNA: TGTGCCAGCAGAGGGAACACTGAAGCTTTCTTT

size: -
J: TRBJ2-7
V: TRBV28
D: -
CDR3: CASSLGWEEQYF
DNA: TGTGCCAGCAGTTTGGGGTGGGAAGAGCAGTACTTC

size: -
J: TRBJ2-1
V: TRBV6-1
D: TRBD2
CDR3: CASSGAGVLVNEQFF
DNA: TGTGCCAGCAGTGGTGCGGGAGTCTTGGTTAATGAGCAGTTCTTC

size: -
J: TRBJ2-3
V: TRBV2
D: -
CDR3: CASSPPRFSVTSTDTQYF
DNA: TGTGCCAGCAGTCCCCCTCGATTTAGCGTAACTAGCACAGATACGCAGTATTTT

size: -
J: TRBJ2-7
V: TRBV30
D: TRBD2
CDR3: CAWSRLGTSGRAAFYEQYF
DNA: TGTGCCTGGAGTAGACTAGGGACTAGCGGGAGGGCCGCCTTCTACGAGCAGTACTTC

size: once
J: TRBJ2-1
V: TRBV4-2
D: -
CDR3: CASSTPAFGQGSDEQFF
DNA: TGTGCCAGCAGCACCCCAGCGTTTGGGCAGGGGTCCGATGAGCAGTTCTTC

size: -
J: TRBJ2-1
V: TRBV7-7
D: -
CDR3: CASSLLDSYNEQFF
DNA: TGTGCTAGCAGCTTATTGGACAGTTACAATGAGCAGTTCTTC

size: -
J: TRBJ2-5
V: TRBV7-9
D: TRBD1
CDR3: CASSLEGRGLETQYF
DNA: TGTGCCAGCAGCTTAGAAGGCAGGGGGTTGGAGACCCAGTACTTC

size: -
J: TRBJ2-1
V: TRBV18
D: -
CDR3: CASSPPRDKIYNEQFF
DNA: TGTGCCAGCTCACCACCCAGAGACAAAATCTACAATGAGCAGTTCTTC

size: -
J: TRBJ2-5
V: TRBV4-1
D: TRBD2
CDR3: CASSPDVGSGRAGVETQYF
DNA: TGCGCCAGCAGCCCCGACGTAGGTAGCGGGAGGGCCGGTGTAGAGACCCAGTACTTC